The 26 T cell receptor beta chains listed next were all sequenced from one sample in a study of molecular identifiers for immune sequencing clone quantification. From the PCR reads, TCRdb called clonotypes with MiXCR, one entry per CDR3 protein. The sample lists hundreds of thousands of distinct CDR3 sequences; roughly 23% were seen once. The sample taken for sequencing was naive CD8+ T cells from blood, with Jurkat cell RNA spiked in. This sample's subset: FACS-sorted CD8+CD4-CCR7+CD45RA+ naive T cells. The receptors stem from a human donor in good health. Some libraries in this study had Jurkat cell RNA spiked in.

This clonotype was seen at least ten times. J is TRBJ2-7 and V is TRBV30, with D possibly TRBD2 on 5 matching bases. V was shortened by 4 bases and J by 4 bases, with 14 bases between the two germline ends. The CDR3 is 13 amino acids. Germline CDR1 GTSNPN, CDR2 SVGIG (reference sequence). CDR3 nucleotide sequence: TGTGCCTGGAATCAGGACTTCTCGTACGAGCAGTACTTC. This sequence encodes CAWNQDFSYEQYF.

This clonotype was picked up many times. V usage is TRBV24-1 and J usage is TRBJ2-2, with 7 bases lining up with TRBD1. Trimming at V came to 6 bases and at J to 6 bases, leaving 3 bases not matched to a gene. Germline-derived CDR1 and CDR2 are KGHDR and SFDVKD. CDR3 size: 13 residues. Here the CDR3 reads CATSTGTAGELFF. DNA for the CDR3: TGTGCCACCAGTACCGGGACAGCCGGGGAGCTGTTTTTT.

Of note for this clonotype: This sequence may be a read error, since a much larger clone differs from it by one base. This CDR3 fails to terminate in the conserved phenylalanine or tryptophan, so it likely reflects a read error. This chain connects TRBV27 to TRBJ2-7, with a tentative D call TRBD2 (6 bases). Trimming took off 6 bases at V and 4 bases at J, with 25 bases between the two ends. The germline V gene has CDR1 MNHEY and CDR2 SMNVEV (reference sequence). The CDR3 consists of 17 residues. The CDR3 DNA sequence: TGTGCCAGCAGCCCCGACGGAGGGCAGCCCTTCGTATACGAGCAGTACCTC. This gives the protein CASSPDGGQPFVYEQYL.

Ten or more counts support this clonotype. The chain carries TRBV12-3 or TRBV12-4 and TRBJ2-3; TRBD1 aligns across 12 bases. V dropped 4 bases and J dropped 6; count of bases not matched to a gene: 5. The CDR3 contains 15 residues. The CDR3, as DNA: TGTGCCAGCAGTTCCGAGGGACAGGGGGCCGATACGCAGTATTTT. It specifies CASSSEGQGADTQYF.

This clonotype has only a few counts. J is TRBJ1-4 and V is TRBV10-3; 7 bases fit TRBD1. Germline CDR1 and CDR2: ENHRY and SYGVKD. Unmatched junction bases numbered 10, after V lost 2 bases and J lost 10 bases. This CDR3 has 15 amino acids. The CDR3 loop reads CAISELDGDRGKLFF. The CDR3 nucleotides read TGTGCCATCAGTGAGCTTGACGGGGACAGAGGAAAACTGTTTTTT.

The sample holds many counts of this clonotype. The V gene is TRBV28, the J gene TRBJ1-1; 8 bases are shared with TRBD1. From germline, CDR1 is MDHEN and CDR2 SYDVKM. The CDR3 is 13 residues long. V shed 10 bases and J 4 bases; nucleotides not matched to a gene: 8. CDR3 DNA: TGTGCCATCCGAATGACAGGGGTCACTGAAGCTTTCTTT. This codes for CAIRMTGVTEAFF. The entire variable domain, with the rest obtained from reference TRBV28 and TRBJ1-1, is as follows: DVKVTQSSRYLVKRTGEKVFLECVQDMDHENMFWYRQDPGLGLRLIYFSYDVKMKEKGDIPEGYSVSREKKERFSLILESASTNQTSMYLCAIRMTGVTEAFFGQGTRLTVV.

Worth noting for this clonotype: A much larger clonotype is one base distant, so this may be a read error. V gene TRBV19 combines with J gene TRBJ2-3, with D tentatively TRBD2 (5 bases). Trimming removed 7 bases at V and 4 bases at J, with 15 bases between. Germline assignment: CDR1 LNHDA and CDR2 SQIVND (reference sequence). This CDR3 spans 14 amino acids. The CDR3 loop is CASTDMGAPDTQYF. The DNA of the CDR3 is TGTGCCAGTACAGACATGGGAGCTCCAGATACGCAGTATTTT. Filled out from reference TRBV19 and TRBJ2-3, the complete variable domain reads DGGITQSPKYLFRKEGQNVTLSCEQNLNHDAMYWYRQDPGQGLRLIYYSQIVNDFQKGDIAEGYSVSREKKESFPLTVTSAQKNPTAFYLCASTDMGAPDTQYFGPGTRLTVL.

The gene calls are TRBV4-3 and TRBJ2-4; either TRBD1 or TRBD2 may fit D (5 bases each). Germline V gene data show CDR1 as LGHNA and CDR2 as YSLEER. Trimming shortened V by 4 bases and J by 2 bases, and 12 bases separated the two germline ends. The CDR3 covers 15 residues. CDR3 residues: CASSRRDDPKNIQYF. DNA of the CDR3: TGCGCCAGCAGCCGTCGGGACGACCCCAAAAACATTCAGTACTTC.

This clonotype has at least ten counts. The J gene is TRBJ2-7, the V gene TRBV4-3, with D unclear. The CDR3 is 15 amino acids. Germline CDR1 is LGHNA and CDR2 is YSLEER. The V end was cut by 0 bases, the J end by 2 bases, with 11 bases between. CDR3 nucleotide sequence: TGCGCCAGCAGCCAAGAACGGAACAGAGCCTACGAGCAGTACTTC. This sequence encodes CASSQERNRAYEQYF.

In the case of this clonotype: This sequence may be a read error, since a much larger clone differs from it by one base. The chain uses TRBV4-3 and TRBJ2-7; D gene uncertain. In germline, CDR1 is LGHNA, CDR2 YSLEER. The CDR3 length is 15 residues. The CDR3 sequence is CASSQDRVDRGERYF. The CDR3 DNA is TGCGCCAGCAGCCAAGATCGGGTTGACCGCGGCGAGCGGTACTTC.

Regarding this clonotype: A much larger clonotype is one base distant, so this may be a read error. The J gene is TRBJ2-7, the V gene TRBV29-1; D unclear. Germline V gene data show CDR1 as SQVTM and CDR2 as ANQGSEA. The CDR3 spans 11 residues. Here the CDR3 DNA reads TGCAGCGCCCTTGCGTTGGACGAGCAGTCCTTC. This encodes CSALALDEQSF.

This clonotype showed up many times. The chain uses TRBV6-5 and TRBJ1-1; TRBD1 matches at 7 bases. Trimming removed 7 bases from V and 4 bases from J; junction bases left unmatched: 9. The CDR3 has 14 amino acids. Germline loops: CDR1 MNHEY, CDR2 SVGAGI. CDR3 sequence: CASNTQGSGTEAFF. The CDR3 bases are TGTGCCAGCAACACACAGGGGTCTGGCACTGAAGCTTTCTTT.

This clonotype was found a few times. The rearrangement joins TRBV2 to TRBJ2-7; 9 positions match TRBD1. The CDR3 has 14 amino acids. The junction had 8 bases not matched to a gene; V was cut back by 9 bases and J by 2 bases. The germline V gene encodes CDR1 SNHLY and CDR2 FYNNEI. The DNA for the CDR3 is TGTGCCAGTCGAGTCGGGACAGGGCCCTACGAGCAGTACTTC. Translating it yields CASRVGTGPYEQYF. Supplemented by reference TRBV2 and TRBJ2-7, the full variable domain reads EPEVTQTPSHQVTQMGQEVILRCVPISNHLYFYWYRQILGQKVEFLVSFYNNEISEKSEIFDDQFSVERPDGSNFTLKIRSTKLEDSAMYFCASRVGTGPYEQYFGPGTRLTVT.

This clonotype was found a few times. The rearrangement uses TRBV21-1 and TRBJ2-7. TRBV21-1 is termed a pseudogene. This CDR3 is 18 amino acids long. The CDR3 reads CASSKAEIETESPYEQYF. The CDR3 DNA reads as TGTGCCAGCAGCAAAGCTGAGATAGAGACCGAAAGTCCCTACGAGCAGTACTTC.

In this sample, this clonotype turned up many times. The CDR3 here is CASSQDSVASLNTGELFF. The CDR3 bases are TGCGCCAGCAGCCAAGATTCGGTCGCCAGCCTAAACACCGGGGAGCTGTTTTTT. The gene calls are TRBV4-3 and TRBJ2-2; D uncertain. The V gene's germline CDR1 is LGHNA and CDR2 YSLEER. CDR3 length: 18 amino acids. The V gene lost 0 bases and the J gene lost 2 bases, with 16 bases spanning the gap.

This clonotype was picked up many times. The chain joins TRBV4-3 to TRBJ2-7; 7 bases are a match to TRBD1. CDR3 size: 14 residues. V shed 1 base, J shed 3 bases, and the junction held 3 bases outside the gene matches. CDR1 is LGHNA, CDR2 YSLEER, per germline. The CDR3 coding sequence is TGCGCCAGCAGCCAAGCCCGACAGGGCTACGAGCAGTACTTC. This gives the protein CASSQARQGYEQYF.

This rearrangement joins TRBV19 to TRBJ2-3, with D unclear. Between the trimmed V and J ends, which lost 1 base and 2 bases, there was a span of 7 bases. CDR1 is LNHDA, CDR2 SQIVND, per germline (reference sequence). The length of the CDR3 is 14 residues. The CDR3 region has the DNA TGTGCCAGTAGTATAGGCAGCTTCACAGATACGCAGTATTTT. It codes for CASSIGSFTDTQYF.

In its sample, this clonotype was seen many times. CDR3 DNA: TGTGCCAGCAGCTTGTATTATGGCTACACCTTC. It encodes CASSLYYGYTF. This chain links TRBV5-6 with TRBJ1-2; D ambiguous. This CDR3 is 11 amino acids long. V was cut by 1 base and J by 5 bases, with 3 bases left in between. CDR1 is SGHDT and CDR2 is YYEEEE in the germline V gene.

In this sample, this clonotype turned up many times. CDR3 loop: CASSLGTDLNTGELFF. The CDR3 bases are TGTGCCAGCAGCCTCGGGACGGACTTAAACACCGGGGAGCTGTTTTTT. The chain has TRBV6-5 and TRBJ2-2; D may match TRBD1 or TRBD2 (5 bases each). CDR1 and CDR2 (germline): MNHEY, SVGAGI. There are 16 residues in the CDR3. Trimming stripped 6 bases from V and 2 bases from J, with 16 bases between.

This clonotype was seen ten or more times. V and J are TRBV19 and TRBJ1-5; D uncertain. Trimming stripped 4 bases from V and 6 bases from J, with 4 bases between. The CDR3 has 11 amino acids. The germline V gene encodes CDR1 LNHDA and CDR2 SQIVND (reference sequence). In nucleotides, the CDR3 is TGTGCCAGTAGTAGGGGTCAGCCCCAGCATTTT. Amino acid sequence: CASSRGQPQHF.

In regard to this clonotype: This sequence may be a read error, since a much larger clone differs from it by one base. This chain uses TRBV12-3 or TRBV12-4 with TRBJ1-4, with D tentatively TRBD1 (5 bases). V lost 6 bases and J lost 12, with 14 bases in between. This CDR3 has 12 amino acids. CDR3 protein: CASSLGGEELFF. CDR3 nucleotides: TGTGCCAGCAGCCTCGGGGGTGAGGAACTGTTTTTT.

For this clonotype: This could be a read error, since a much larger clone is one nucleotide away. J is TRBJ2-1 and V is TRBV29-1, with D possibly TRBD1 on 5 matching bases. The CDR3 covers 14 residues. Germline CDR1 reads SQVTM; CDR2 reads ANQGSEA. In DNA form, the CDR3 reads TGCAGCGTTGAAGGGGCAGGGATCCTCCATGAGCAGTCCTTC. Translated: CSVEGAGILHEQSF.

This clonotype was seen at least ten times. The chain has TRBV28 and TRBJ2-7, with TRBD2 identical over 11 bases. Germline assignment: CDR1 MDHEN and CDR2 SYDVKM. V shed 2 bases, J shed 6 bases, and the junction held 18 bases outside the gene matches. This CDR3 comprises 19 residues. The CDR3 DNA follows: TGTGCCAGCAGTTTACTTCGCACTAGCGGGAGCCTTCTACCTACCGAGCAGTACTTC. Amino acid sequence: CASSLLRTSGSLLPTEQYF.

This clonotype was counted only a few times. V and J are TRBV12-3 or TRBV12-4 and TRBJ2-3; 7 nucleotides match TRBD2. This CDR3 is built from 15 residues. Trimming removed 6 bases from V and 5 bases from J; junction bases left unmatched: 11. CDR3 amino acids: CASSTKRDPRDTQYF. CDR3 DNA: TGTGCCAGCAGCACCAAGCGGGACCCACGAGATACGCAGTATTTT.

This clonotype came up many times. CDR3 residues: CASSLREEGNIQYF. Written as DNA, the CDR3 is TGTGCCAGCAGCTTACGCGAAGAGGGAAACATTCAGTACTTC. The chain recombines TRBV7-9 with TRBJ2-4, with D maybe TRBD2 (5 bases). Germline V gene data show CDR1 as SEHNR and CDR2 as FQNEAQ (reference sequence). V dropped 2 bases and J dropped 6 bases, with 11 bases sitting between them. This CDR3 has 14 residues.

The chain joins TRBV6-2 or TRBV6-3 to TRBJ2-7, with D tentatively TRBD1 (6 bases). The CDR3 extends over 15 amino acids. V lost 5 bases to trimming and J lost 4 bases, with 18 bases between them. Germline CDR1 is MNHEY and CDR2 is SVGEGT. CDR3 coding DNA: TGTGCCAGCAGTAAAACCTCCGGGACACCGTACGAGCAGTACTTC. As protein: CASSKTSGTPYEQYF.